Included here is one TCR beta chain sequence, with context. The source of the sample is a study of blood T cell repertoires in COVID-19. This CDR3 contains 13 residues. The V gene end was trimmed by 3 bases and the J gene end by 4 bases; junction bases not matched to a gene: 1. The germline V gene has CDR1 SGHTA and CDR2 FQGNSA. The assay was immunoSEQ multiplex PCR, and TCRdb's table has in-frame clones only and misses some. The sample has under 200,000 clones, about 80% seen once. The material sequenced was peripheral blood. This TCR was sampled from a man between 65 and 85 years old with active or convalescent COVID-19. The genes are TRBV7-2 and TRBJ1-1; TRBD1 matches at 8 bases. The CDR3 protein is CASSFTGGTEAFF. The DNA for the CDR3 is TGTGCCAGCAGCTTCACAGGGGGCACTGAAGCTTTCTTT.